The TCR beta chain under discussion was sequenced for a study of blood T cell repertoires in COVID-19. Study in general: T cells, B-cell-depleted T cells, or PBMCs supplied cDNA or gDNA.

The V gene's germline CDR1 is KGHDR and CDR2 SFDVKD. CDR3 length equals 16 residues. V gave up 0 bases and J gave up 0 bases; unmatched junction bases: 3. How the authors handled the data: Cell counts per sample came from amplifying reference gene primers. Here immunoSEQ multiplex PCR was the method, and the copy in TCRdb shows in-frame clones only, minus some. The DNA was the basis for D and trimming; V, J and clone size are from that table. The sample consists of about 55,000 clones, around nine tenths of them appearing once. The chain is built from TRBV24-1 and TRBJ2-5; 7 nucleotides agree with TRBD1. Material for sequencing was peripheral blood. This sequence was found in a man aged 40-49 years with acute or convalescent COVID-19. CDR3 bases: TGTGCCACCAGTGATTTGCCGGGGACAGACCAAGAGACCCAGTACTTC. The encoded protein is CATSDLPGTDQETQYF.